What follows are 18 T cell receptor beta chains derived from one specimen sequenced in a study of T cell responses to AZD1222 COVID-19 vaccine. Libraries were prepared by immunoSEQ multiplex PCR; TCRdb keeps only in-frame clonotypes and omits some of them. Of about 180,000 clones in the sample, 88% were seen once. Sequencing used peripheral blood, obtained on day 0 of AZD1222 vaccination. These receptors came from an adult in good health.

The chain links TRBV3-1 (or the pseudogene TRBV3-2) to TRBJ2-7; 9 bases agree with TRBD1. Germline V gives CDR1 LGHDT, CDR2 YNNKEL (reference sequence). The CDR3 is 15 amino acids. The V segment lost 2 bases and the J segment 7 bases; nucleotides outside the gene matches: 9. The CDR3 DNA sequence: TGTGCCAGCAGCCAATACTGGGGACAGGGCCTTGAGCAGTACTTC. Encoded protein: CASSQYWGQGLEQYF.

The V gene is TRBV5-1, the J gene TRBJ2-2, with 10 bases matching TRBD1. V gave up 4 bases and J gave up 6 bases; unmatched junction bases: 15. Germline loops: CDR1 SGHRS, CDR2 YFSETQ. There are 18 residues in the CDR3. CDR3 amino acids: CASSPGTGVGGIAGELFF. The CDR3 DNA reads TGCGCCAGCAGCCCCGGGACAGGGGTCGGTGGGATAGCCGGGGAGCTGTTTTTT.

The CDR3 region is CASSYSPGTPSYEQYF. CDR3 nucleotide sequence: TGTGCCAGCAGTTACTCACCCGGGACTCCTTCCTACGAGCAGTACTTC. The chain couples TRBV6-2 or TRBV6-3 to TRBJ2-7, with D possibly matching TRBD2 (6 bases). The CDR3 has 16 amino acids. Trimming took off 0 bases at V and 1 base at J, with 13 bases between the two ends. Looked up from germline, CDR1 is MNHEY and CDR2 is SVGEGT.

The chain combines TRBV5-1 with TRBJ1-6; D gene ambiguous. The CDR3 covers 14 residues. CDR1 and CDR2 from the germline V gene are SGHRS and YFSETQ. With 0 bases removed from V and 10 bases from J, the gap between germline ends came to 11 bases. In DNA, the CDR3 is TGCGCCAGCAGCTTGGGGTCACCCGAGTCACCCCTCCACTTT. It codes for CASSLGSPESPLHF.

CDR3 coding DNA: TGTGCCAGCAGCCAAGTTAAAGGCGATCAGCCCCAGCATTTT. Amino acids: CASSQVKGDQPQHF. The V call is TRBV4-2, the J call TRBJ1-5; D not resolved. Germline V lookup: CDR1 LGHNA, CDR2 YNFKEQ. CDR3 length: 14 amino acids. The V end was cut by 1 base, the J end by 5 bases, with 9 bases between.

The chain combines TRBV7-9 with TRBJ1-2; maybe TRBD1 (5 bases). The CDR3 runs to 14 residues. Germline assignment: CDR1 SEHNR and CDR2 FQNEAQ (reference sequence). Trimming pared 1 base from V and 4 bases from J, leaving 10 bases between. The CDR3 bases are TGTGCCAGCAGCTTAGTGCGGGACTTCTATGGCTACACCTTC. Translated, it gives CASSLVRDFYGYTF. The whole variable domain, remainder taken from reference TRBV7-9 and TRBJ1-2, is DTGVSQNPRHKITKRGQNVTFRCDPISEHNRLYWYRQTLGQGPEFLTYFQNEAQLEKSRLLSDRFSAERPKGSFSTLEIQRTEQGDSAMYLCASSLVRDFYGYTFGSGTRLTVV.

The chain combines TRBV4-1 with TRBJ1-1; D not certain. The CDR3 spans 15 residues. V shed 4 bases and J shed 10 bases, with 22 bases lying between them. CDR1 and CDR2 from the germline V gene are MGHRA and YSYEKL. The CDR3 coding sequence is TGCGCCAGCAGCCCCTCCGCAGCCCTAAGGCTGGTAGCTTTCTTT. It is translated as CASSPSAALRLVAFF.

This chain joins TRBV7-9 and TRBJ1-2, with no clear D. This CDR3 is 14 amino acids long. CDR1 is SEHNR and CDR2 is FQNEAQ in the germline V gene (reference sequence). V lost 2 bases and J lost 8, with 15 bases in between. The chain's CDR3 is CASSLLGRREGYTF. The CDR3 DNA reads TGTGCCAGCAGCTTATTAGGCCGGCGGGAAGGCTACACCTTC.

The chain uses TRBV18 and TRBJ2-1; no definite D call. The CDR3 has 16 amino acids. Between the trimmed V and J ends, which lost 2 bases and 4 bases, there was a span of 15 bases. In germline, CDR1 is KGHSH, CDR2 LQKENI. Here the CDR3 reads CASSPIGPHNYNEQFF. DNA of the CDR3: TGTGCCAGCTCACCAATAGGCCCCCATAATTACAATGAGCAGTTCTTC.

The chain employs TRBV12-3 or TRBV12-4 and TRBJ2-5, with D uncertain. V lost 1 base to trimming and J lost 2 bases, with 5 bases between them. There are 13 residues in the CDR3. CDR3 DNA: TGTGCCAGCAGTTTAGGGCCACAAGAGACCCAGTACTTC. This gives the protein CASSLGPQETQYF.

This chain uses TRBV6-5 with TRBJ1-5, with D maybe TRBD1 (6 bases). The CDR3 is 15 amino acids. Trimming took off 6 bases at V and 6 bases at J, with 18 bases between the two ends. Germline V lookup: CDR1 MNHEY, CDR2 SVGAGI. The chain's CDR3 is CASSSHRDGAQPQHF. Here the CDR3 DNA reads TGTGCCAGCAGCAGCCACAGGGATGGGGCTCAGCCCCAGCATTTT.

The rearrangement uses TRBV11-2 and TRBJ1-2; TRBD1 might be the D (5 bases). The CDR3 extends over 13 amino acids. V lost 10 bases, J lost 1 base, and 13 bases lay in between. Germline loops: CDR1 SGHAT, CDR2 FQNNGV. The CDR3 DNA sequence: TGTGCCACCTCCGAGGGGTTTAACTATGGCTACACCTTC. It is translated as CATSEGFNYGYTF.

This chain joins TRBV7-3 and TRBJ2-7, with D hard to call. This CDR3 region has 15 residues. Germline CDR1 reads SGHTA; CDR2 reads FQGTGA. Deletions cut 2 bases from V and 0 bases from J, with 11 bases between. Here the CDR3 DNA reads TGTGCCAGCAGCTTACTGGGTATTAGCTCCTACGAGCAGTACTTC. As protein: CASSLLGISSYEQYF.

The chain employs TRBV15 and TRBJ2-6; possible D gene TRBD1, 6 bases. The CDR3 totals 18 residues. CDR1 is LNHNV and CDR2 is YYDKDF in the germline V gene (reference sequence). V was shortened by 7 bases and J by 2 bases, with 21 bases between the two germline ends. CDR3 nucleotide sequence: TGTGCCACCACCGGCCTGGCAGGGGCGTACCCTGGGGCCAACGTCCTGACTTTC. It translates to CATTGLAGAYPGANVLTF. Complete variable domain (other parts from reference TRBV15 and TRBJ2-6): DAMVIQNPRYQVTQFGKPVTLSCSQTLNHNVMYWYQQKSSQAPKLLFHYYDKDFNNEADTPDNFQSRRPNTSFCFLDIRSPGLGDTAMYLCATTGLAGAYPGANVLTFGAGSRLTVL.

This rearrangement joins TRBV24-1 to TRBJ1-1, with D possibly being TRBD1 (6 bases). Germline CDR1 reads KGHDR; CDR2 reads SFDVKD. The CDR3 sequence is 14 residues long. The ends were cut back, 5 bases at V and 1 base at J, with 10 bases in the middle. CDR3 coding DNA: TGTGCCACCAGTGCGGGGGCTTGGAACACTGAAGCTTTCTTT. Amino acids: CATSAGAWNTEAFF.

CDR3 bases: TGTGCCACCAGCAAGCGGGGGGTCTCCTACGAGCAGTACTTC. Translated: CATSKRGVSYEQYF. The V gene is TRBV15, the J gene TRBJ2-7, with 9 bases that match TRBD2. This CDR3 is 14 amino acids long. Germline loops: CDR1 LNHNV, CDR2 YYDKDF (reference sequence). With V trimmed by 4 bases and J by 0 bases, 1 base remained unmatched.

This rearrangement joins TRBV3-1 (or the pseudogene TRBV3-2) to TRBJ1-3; D is uncertain. This CDR3 has 15 amino acids. Germline V gene data show CDR1 as LGHDT and CDR2 as YNNKEL (reference sequence). V dropped 0 bases and J dropped 0 bases, with 6 bases sitting between them. CDR3 bases: TGTGCCAGCAGCCAAGATACGCTCTCTGGAAACACCATATATTTT. This translates into CASSQDTLSGNTIYF.

This chain uses TRBV7-3 with TRBJ2-2, with TRBD2 as a possible D gene (6 bases). The V end lost 5 bases, the J end lost 3 bases, and 10 bases lay between the germline ends. Germline assignment: CDR1 SGHTA and CDR2 FQGTGA. The CDR3 spans 14 residues. In nucleotides, the CDR3 is TGTGCCAGCAGCCGACTAGGGGACACCGGGGAGCTGTTTTTT. Protein: CASSRLGDTGELFF.